This T cell receptor beta chain was documented in a study of response to subunit inactivated influenza vaccine. Study-level points and caveats: With each seasonal influenza vaccination, the authors suggested, few new T cells are recruited.

Each CDR3 protein is one row after TCRdb ran MiXCR on the RT-PCR reads. Here the sample spans about 500,000 distinct CDR3 sequences, 15% to 20% being singletons. To note about this clonotype: Its antigen is as yet unknown.

The sequencing here drew on CD4+ T cells sorted from PBMCs, taken 23 months after vaccination. This receptor was taken from a man between 50 and 75 years old who received an inactivated influenza vaccine.

CDR3 in amino acids: CATSDAGIATDTQYF. CDR3 nucleotides: TGTGCCACCAGTGACGCGGGAATCGCCACAGATACGCAGTATTTT. The V call is TRBV24-1, the J call TRBJ2-3; possibly TRBD2 for D (6 bases). V lost 4 bases and J lost 2, with 12 bases in between. The CDR3 is 15 residues long. Germline CDR1 and CDR2: KGHDR and SFDVKD.